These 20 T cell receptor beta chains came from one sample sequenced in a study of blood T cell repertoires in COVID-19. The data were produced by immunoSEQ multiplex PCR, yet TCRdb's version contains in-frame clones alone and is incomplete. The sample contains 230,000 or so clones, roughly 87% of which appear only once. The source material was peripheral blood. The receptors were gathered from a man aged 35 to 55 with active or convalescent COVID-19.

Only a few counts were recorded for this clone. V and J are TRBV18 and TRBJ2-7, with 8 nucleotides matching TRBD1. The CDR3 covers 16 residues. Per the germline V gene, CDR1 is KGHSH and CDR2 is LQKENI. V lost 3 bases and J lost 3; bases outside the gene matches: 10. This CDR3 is CASSPQGTGGNYEQYF. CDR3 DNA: TGTGCCAGCTCACCTCAGGGTACAGGGGGGAACTACGAGCAGTACTTC. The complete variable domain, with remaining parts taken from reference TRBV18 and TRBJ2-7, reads NAGVMQNPRHLVRRRGQEARLRCSPMKGHSHVYWYRQLPEEGLKFMVYLQKENIIDESGMPKERFSAEFPKEGPSILRIQQVVRGDSAAYFCASSPQGTGGNYEQYFGPGTRLTVT.

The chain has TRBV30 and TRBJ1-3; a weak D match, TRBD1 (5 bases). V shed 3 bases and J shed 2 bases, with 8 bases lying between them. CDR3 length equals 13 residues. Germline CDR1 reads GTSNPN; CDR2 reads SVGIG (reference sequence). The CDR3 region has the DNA TGTGCCTGGAGCCTGGGGCCTGGAAACACCATATATTTT. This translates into CAWSLGPGNTIYF. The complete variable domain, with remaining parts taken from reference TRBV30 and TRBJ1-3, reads SQTIHQWPATLVQPVGSPLSLECTVEGTSNPNLYWYRQAAGRGLQLLFYSVGIGQISSEVPQNLSASRPQDRQFILSSKKLLLSDSGFYLCAWSLGPGNTIYFGEGSWLTVV.

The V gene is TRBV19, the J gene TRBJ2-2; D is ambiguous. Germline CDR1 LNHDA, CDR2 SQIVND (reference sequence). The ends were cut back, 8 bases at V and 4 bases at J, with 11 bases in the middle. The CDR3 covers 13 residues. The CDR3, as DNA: TGTGCCAGTCGCCCCCGGAGCACCGGGGAGCTGTTTTTT. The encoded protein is CASRPRSTGELFF.

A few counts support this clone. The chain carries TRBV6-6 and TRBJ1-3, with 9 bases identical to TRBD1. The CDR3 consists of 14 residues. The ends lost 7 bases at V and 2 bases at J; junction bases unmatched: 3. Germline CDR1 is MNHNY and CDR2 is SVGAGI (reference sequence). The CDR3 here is CASNDRGTGNTIYF. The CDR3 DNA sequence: TGTGCCAGCAACGACAGGGGGACTGGAAACACCATATATTTT.

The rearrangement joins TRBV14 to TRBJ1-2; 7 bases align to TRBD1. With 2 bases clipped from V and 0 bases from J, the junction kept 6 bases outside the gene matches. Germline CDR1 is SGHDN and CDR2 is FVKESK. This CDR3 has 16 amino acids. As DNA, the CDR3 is TGTGCCAGCAGCCAAACCCGGGACAGAGCTAACTATGGCTACACCTTC. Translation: CASSQTRDRANYGYTF.

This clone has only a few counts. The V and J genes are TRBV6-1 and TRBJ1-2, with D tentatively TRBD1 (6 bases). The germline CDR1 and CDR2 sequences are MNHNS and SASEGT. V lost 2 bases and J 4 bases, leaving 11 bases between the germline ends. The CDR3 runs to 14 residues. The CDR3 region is CASSERGMIYGYTF. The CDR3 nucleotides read TGTGCCAGCAGTGAAAGGGGGATGATCTATGGCTACACCTTC.

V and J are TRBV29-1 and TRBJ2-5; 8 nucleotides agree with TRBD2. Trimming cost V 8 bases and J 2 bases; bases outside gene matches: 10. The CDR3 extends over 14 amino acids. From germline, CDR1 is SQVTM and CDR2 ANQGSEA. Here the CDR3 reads CSLRGGGIQETQYF. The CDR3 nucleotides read TGCAGCCTGCGGGGCGGGGGGATTCAAGAGACCCAGTACTTC.

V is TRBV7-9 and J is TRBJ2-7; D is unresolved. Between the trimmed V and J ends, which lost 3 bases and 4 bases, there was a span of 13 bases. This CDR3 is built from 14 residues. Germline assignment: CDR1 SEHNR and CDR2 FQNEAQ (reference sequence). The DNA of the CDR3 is TGTGCCAGCAGCTTGGCTCCCCCACAGTACGAGCAGTACTTC. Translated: CASSLAPPQYEQYF.

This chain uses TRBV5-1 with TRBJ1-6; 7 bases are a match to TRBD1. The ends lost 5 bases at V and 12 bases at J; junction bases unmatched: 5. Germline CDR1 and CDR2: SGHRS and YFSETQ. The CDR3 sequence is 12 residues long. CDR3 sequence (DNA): TGCGCCAGCAGTCTCGACAGGGTACCCCTCCACTTT. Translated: CASSLDRVPLHF.

CDR3 DNA: TGTGCCAGCAGCCAGGGACTAGCGGGGCAAGAGACCCAGTACTTC. This codes for CASSQGLAGQETQYF. This chain connects TRBV4-2 to TRBJ2-5; TRBD2 matches 13 bases. The CDR3 consists of 15 residues. The V gene end was trimmed by 3 bases and the J gene end by 2 bases; junction bases not matched to a gene: 0. Per the germline V gene, CDR1 is LGHNA and CDR2 is YNFKEQ.

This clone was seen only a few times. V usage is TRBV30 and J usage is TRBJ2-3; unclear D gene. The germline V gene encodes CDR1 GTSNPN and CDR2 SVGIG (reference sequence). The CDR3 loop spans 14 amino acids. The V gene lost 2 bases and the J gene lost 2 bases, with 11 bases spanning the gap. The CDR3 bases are TGTGCCTGGAGTTTTAGAACAGTCACAGATACGCAGTATTTT. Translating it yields CAWSFRTVTDTQYF.

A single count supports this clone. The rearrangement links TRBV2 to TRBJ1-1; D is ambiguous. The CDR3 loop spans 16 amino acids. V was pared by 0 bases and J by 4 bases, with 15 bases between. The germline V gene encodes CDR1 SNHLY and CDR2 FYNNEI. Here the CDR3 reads CASSEASLGGSTEAFF. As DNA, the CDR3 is TGTGCCAGCAGTGAAGCAAGTTTGGGAGGGTCCACTGAAGCTTTCTTT.

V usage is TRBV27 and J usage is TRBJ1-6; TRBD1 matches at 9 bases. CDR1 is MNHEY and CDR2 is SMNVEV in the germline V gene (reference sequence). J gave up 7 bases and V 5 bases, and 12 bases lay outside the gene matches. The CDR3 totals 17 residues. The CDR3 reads CASSPQTGGTGNSPLHF. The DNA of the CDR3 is TGTGCCAGCAGTCCCCAAACAGGGGGCACGGGGAATTCACCCCTCCACTTT.

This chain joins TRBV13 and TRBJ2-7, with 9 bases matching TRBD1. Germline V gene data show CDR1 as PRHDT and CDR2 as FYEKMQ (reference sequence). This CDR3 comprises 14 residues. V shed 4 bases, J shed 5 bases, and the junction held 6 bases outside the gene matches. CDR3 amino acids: CASSSSTGGHEQYF. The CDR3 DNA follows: TGTGCCAGCAGCTCTTCCACAGGGGGCCACGAGCAGTACTTC.

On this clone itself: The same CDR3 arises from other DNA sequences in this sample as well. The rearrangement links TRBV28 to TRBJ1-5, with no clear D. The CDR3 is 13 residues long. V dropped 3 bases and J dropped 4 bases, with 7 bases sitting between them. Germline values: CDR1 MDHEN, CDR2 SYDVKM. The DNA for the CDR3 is TGTGCCAGCAGTTTTAGCAGTAATCAGCCCCAGCATTTT. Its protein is CASSFSSNQPQHF.

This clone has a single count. The DNA of the CDR3 is TGCGCCAGCAGTGAGTGGGTGACAGGTGGCCAGCCCCAGCATTTT. Its protein is CASSEWVTGGQPQHF. V usage is TRBV10-2 and J usage is TRBJ1-5; D might be TRBD1 (6 bases). V was shortened by 1 base and J by 7 bases, with 14 bases between the two germline ends. Germline V gene lookup returns CDR1 WSHSY and CDR2 SAAADI. CDR3 length equals 15 residues.

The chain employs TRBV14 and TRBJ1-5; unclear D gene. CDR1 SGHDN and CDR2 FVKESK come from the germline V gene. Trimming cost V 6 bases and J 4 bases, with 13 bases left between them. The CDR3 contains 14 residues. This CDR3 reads CASSSFGSNQPQHF. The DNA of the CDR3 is TGTGCCAGCAGTTCCTTCGGGAGTAATCAGCCCCAGCATTTT.

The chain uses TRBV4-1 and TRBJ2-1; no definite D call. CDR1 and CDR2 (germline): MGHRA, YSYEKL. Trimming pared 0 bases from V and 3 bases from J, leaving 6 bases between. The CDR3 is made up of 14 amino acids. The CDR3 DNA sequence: TGCGCCAGCAGCCAAGAACAGATCTACAATGAGCAGTTCTTC. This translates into CASSQEQIYNEQFF.

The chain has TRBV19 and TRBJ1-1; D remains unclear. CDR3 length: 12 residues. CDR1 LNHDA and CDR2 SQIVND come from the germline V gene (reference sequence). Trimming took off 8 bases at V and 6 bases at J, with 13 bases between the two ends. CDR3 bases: TGTGCCAGTGCCTTCGGGAGCGCTGAAGCTTTCTTT. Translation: CASAFGSAEAFF.

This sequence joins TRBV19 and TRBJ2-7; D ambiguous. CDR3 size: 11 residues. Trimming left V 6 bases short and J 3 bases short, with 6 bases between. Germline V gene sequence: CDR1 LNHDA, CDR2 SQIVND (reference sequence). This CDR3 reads CASRSGYEQYF. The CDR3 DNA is TGTGCCAGTAGATCAGGCTACGAGCAGTACTTC.